Each of the 21 T cell receptor beta chains below was sequenced from the same sample in a study of T cells in Graves' hyperthyroidism and ophthalmopathy. Amplification of TCR beta CDR3 regions was performed using RNA transcripts as template. The study used the HTBI primer set for a first-round RT-PCR of the TCR CDR3. TCRdb processed the multiplex PCR reads anew with MiXCR; each CDR3 protein has one entry. The profile shows around 530,000 distinct CDR3 sequences, 17% of them singletons. Sequences were obtained from blood. The receptors originated from a woman in her late teens or twenties with Graves' ophthalmopathy.

This clonotype has a handful of counts. The V call is TRBV4-2, the J call TRBJ2-2; D is perhaps TRBD1 (5 bases). In germline, CDR1 is LGHNA, CDR2 YNFKEQ. The CDR3 spans 12 residues. V lost 7 bases, J lost 6 bases, and 9 bases lay in between. DNA for the CDR3: TGTGCCAGCATCGCAGGGTCCGGGGAGCTGTTTTTT. Amino acids: CASIAGSGELFF.

The chain links TRBV20-1 to TRBJ1-1, with no clear D. CDR1 is DFQATT and CDR2 is SNEGSKA in the germline V gene (reference sequence). This CDR3 is 11 amino acids long. Trimming removed 2 bases at V and 9 bases at J, with 10 bases between. The CDR3 DNA reads as TGCAGTGCTAGATCGACGGATAAAGCTTTCTTT. This translates into CSARSTDKAFF.

This clonotype was detected only a few times. The chain recombines TRBV27 with TRBJ2-6, with D possibly being TRBD1 (6 bases). With 6 bases removed from V and 2 bases from J, the gap between germline ends came to 14 bases. The CDR3 loop spans 16 amino acids. Germline assignment: CDR1 MNHEY and CDR2 SMNVEV (reference sequence). Here the CDR3 DNA reads TGTGCCAGCAGCACCCACAGGGATCCTGGGGCCAACGTCCTGACTTTC. It translates to CASSTHRDPGANVLTF. The full variable domain, rest sourced from reference TRBV27 and TRBJ2-6, is EAQVTQNPRYLITVTGKKLTVTCSQNMNHEYMSWYRQDPGLGLRQIYYSMNVEVTDKGDVPEGYKVSRKEKRNFPLILESPSPNQTSLYFCASSTHRDPGANVLTFGAGSRLTVL.

This clonotype was detected ten times or more. This chain links TRBV27 with TRBJ1-2, with a possible D match to TRBD1 (6 bases). The germline V gene encodes CDR1 MNHEY and CDR2 SMNVEV (reference sequence). This CDR3 has 14 amino acids. Trimming pared 6 bases from V and 5 bases from J, leaving 16 bases between. Written as DNA, the CDR3 is TGTGCCAGCAGGGGGGGCCAGTATGCTTATGGCTACACCTTC. Protein: CASRGGQYAYGYTF.

Concerning this clonotype: A much bigger clone sits one base away, suggesting this may be a read error. V gene TRBV30 combines with J gene TRBJ2-5; possibly TRBD2 for D (6 bases). The ends were cut back, 4 bases at V and 4 bases at J, with 7 bases in the middle. This CDR3 is 11 amino acids long. Germline values: CDR1 GTSNPN, CDR2 SVGIG (reference sequence). This chain's CDR3 is CAWKTRETQYF. The DNA of the CDR3 is TGTGCCTGGAAGACTAGAGAGACCCAGTACTTC.

The chain combines TRBV20-1 with TRBJ2-2, with TRBD2 matching 7 bases. Per germline, CDR1 DFQATT and CDR2 SNEGSKA (reference sequence). V shed 5 bases and J 2 bases; nucleotides not matched to a gene: 5. The length of the CDR3 is 14 residues. This CDR3 reads CSAAGEGNTGELFF. The DNA for the CDR3 is TGCAGTGCTGCGGGGGAGGGCAACACCGGGGAGCTGTTTTTT.

In its sample, this clonotype was seen many times. The chain recombines TRBV20-1 with TRBJ2-3; D could derive from TRBD1 or TRBD2 (6 bases each). Trimming shortened V by 0 bases and J by 2 bases, and 18 bases separated the two germline ends. This CDR3 is built from 17 residues. Germline CDR1 reads DFQATT; CDR2 reads SNEGSKA (reference sequence). Here the CDR3 reads CSAREGGKTLSTDTQYF. The CDR3 DNA reads as TGCAGTGCTAGAGAAGGGGGGAAAACCCTTTCCACAGATACGCAGTATTTT.

This clonotype has a count of ten or more. The rearrangement joins TRBV12-3 or TRBV12-4 to TRBJ1-1; D ambiguous. The V end was cut by 8 bases, the J end by 6 bases, with 16 bases between. This CDR3 comprises 13 residues. CDR3 DNA sequence: TGTGCCAGCTCTCCGAGGAACCTCCCTGAAGCTTTCTTT. Protein product: CASSPRNLPEAFF.

This chain's CDR3 is CASSLAAGANTEAFF. The CDR3 DNA reads TGTGCCAGCAGCTTAGCGGCAGGGGCGAACACTGAAGCTTTCTTT. The chain couples TRBV11-2 to TRBJ1-1, with TRBD1 as a possible D gene (6 bases). CDR3 length equals 15 residues. Germline values: CDR1 SGHAT, CDR2 FQNNGV. V dropped 1 base and J dropped 1 base, with 10 bases sitting between them.

Many counts were recorded for this clonotype. The V and J genes are TRBV28 and TRBJ1-1, with D tentatively TRBD1 (5 bases). Germline CDR1 reads MDHEN; CDR2 reads SYDVKM. This CDR3 region has 14 residues. Trimming took 7 bases from V and 3 from J, leaving 15 bases between them. The DNA of the CDR3 is TGTGCCAGCATCATAACCGGGGGAGACACTGAAGCTTTCTTT. Its protein is CASIITGGDTEAFF. Full variable domain (rest looked up from reference TRBV28 and TRBJ1-1): DVKVTQSSRYLVKRTGEKVFLECVQDMDHENMFWYRQDPGLGLRLIYFSYDVKMKEKGDIPEGYSVSREKKERFSLILESASTNQTSMYLCASIITGGDTEAFFGQGTRLTVV.

This clonotype turned up a few times. J is TRBJ2-5 and V is TRBV20-1; D is perhaps TRBD2 (7 bases). The CDR3 spans 14 residues. The ends were cut back, 3 bases at V and 9 bases at J, with 20 bases in the middle. Germline V gene sequence: CDR1 DFQATT, CDR2 SNEGSKA (reference sequence). This CDR3 is CSARMGGGAEAQYF. CDR3 nucleotides: TGCAGTGCTAGGATGGGCGGGGGCGCGGAGGCCCAGTACTTC.

This clonotype has a handful of counts. This chain connects TRBV27 to TRBJ2-7; TRBD1 matches at 7 bases. Germline values: CDR1 MNHEY, CDR2 SMNVEV (reference sequence). J was trimmed by 3 bases and V by 4 bases; bases with no gene match: 3. The CDR3 totals 13 residues. For the CDR3, the DNA is TGTGCCAGCAGTTACAGGACAGGCTACGAGCAGTACTTC. Translation gives CASSYRTGYEQYF.

This clonotype appeared many times. The gene calls are TRBV15 and TRBJ2-3; D is undetermined. Trimming took off 4 bases at V and 6 bases at J, with 20 bases between the two ends. The germline gives CDR1 LNHNV, CDR2 YYDKDF (reference sequence). The CDR3 sequence is 16 residues long. CDR3 nucleotide sequence: TGTGCCACCAGCAACCCATCCCCCTCTATTAGGGATACGCAGTATTTT. Amino acids: CATSNPSPSIRDTQYF.

This clonotype occurred a few times. The chain has TRBV4-1 and TRBJ2-1; the match to TRBD2 covers 8 bases. The length of the CDR3 is 18 residues. Germline V gene sequence: CDR1 MGHRA, CDR2 YSYEKL. J was trimmed by 0 bases and V by 4 bases; bases with no gene match: 11. This chain's CDR3 is CASSPPASGPSSYNEQFF. The CDR3, as DNA: TGCGCCAGCAGCCCCCCGGCTAGCGGGCCTAGCTCCTACAATGAGCAGTTCTTC.

This clonotype was picked up a small number of times. A single base separates this from a much larger clone, so it may be a read error. J is TRBJ2-3 and V is TRBV7-8, with D perhaps matching TRBD1 (6 bases). The CDR3 is 17 residues long. Germline CDR1 reads SGHVS; CDR2 reads FQNEAQ. Written as DNA, the CDR3 is TGTGCCAGCAGTGATAACTTCTACAGGGCTAGCACAGATACGCAGTGTTTT. This sequence encodes CASSDNFYRASTDTQCF.

This clonotype has ten or more counts. The genes are TRBV28 and TRBJ1-3; D is perhaps TRBD1 (5 bases). Germline V gene data show CDR1 as MDHEN and CDR2 as SYDVKM. The CDR3 loop spans 15 amino acids. V lost 6 bases to trimming and J lost 4 bases, with 16 bases between them. The CDR3 nucleotides are TGTGCCAGCAGACCAACGGGGGGGTCCGGAAACACCATATATTTT. Translated, it gives CASRPTGGSGNTIYF. The complete variable domain, with remaining parts taken from reference TRBV28 and TRBJ1-3, reads DVKVTQSSRYLVKRTGEKVFLECVQDMDHENMFWYRQDPGLGLRLIYFSYDVKMKEKGDIPEGYSVSREKKERFSLILESASTNQTSMYLCASRPTGGSGNTIYFGEGSWLTVV.

This clonotype was observed at least ten times. This chain links TRBV7-2 with TRBJ1-1, with unresolved D. Trimming pared 0 bases from V and 1 base from J, leaving 15 bases between. Germline CDR1 SGHTA, CDR2 FQGNSA. This CDR3 has 17 residues. CDR3 nucleotide sequence: TGTGCCAGCAGCTTAGCCCCCCCGCCCAGCCAGAACACTGAAGCTTTCTTT. Translating it yields CASSLAPPPSQNTEAFF.

The chain recombines TRBV4-3 with TRBJ2-2, with unresolved D. Trimming took off 4 bases at V and 2 bases at J, with 14 bases between the two ends. The CDR3 has 16 residues. The germline V gene has CDR1 LGHNA and CDR2 YSLEER. DNA for the CDR3: TGCGCCAGCAGCCCGGAGCATCGTAAAAACACCGGGGAGCTGTTTTTT. Protein sequence: CASSPEHRKNTGELFF.

In its sample, this clonotype was seen a few times. The chain carries TRBV4-3 and TRBJ1-5; D might be TRBD1 (6 bases). Germline V gene data show CDR1 as LGHNA and CDR2 as YSLEER. V gave up 0 bases and J gave up 2 bases, with 8 bases separating them. CDR3 size: 15 residues. The CDR3 DNA reads as TGCGCCAGCAGCCAAGATCCAGGGGGCAATCAGCCCCAGCATTTT. This gives the protein CASSQDPGGNQPQHF.

The chain recombines TRBV7-2 with TRBJ2-6; tentatively, D is TRBD1 or TRBD2 (5 bases each). Per germline, CDR1 SGHTA and CDR2 FQGNSA. V lost 10 bases and J 0 bases, leaving 19 bases between the germline ends. The CDR3 is 17 amino acids. CDR3 loop: CANKRDEFLSGANVLTF. As DNA, the CDR3 is TGTGCCAACAAACGGGACGAATTTCTCTCTGGGGCCAACGTCCTGACTTTC.

As concerns this clonotype: This sequence may be a read error, since a much larger clone differs from it by one base. The chain combines TRBV28 with TRBJ1-5, with TRBD1 matching 8 bases. Germline values: CDR1 MDHEN, CDR2 SYDVKM. V shed 10 bases and J 4 bases; nucleotides not matched to a gene: 6. The CDR3 covers 13 residues. The CDR3 DNA follows: TGTGCCAACACGGACAGGGAAAATCAGCCCCAGCATTTT. Residues: CANTDRENQPQHF.